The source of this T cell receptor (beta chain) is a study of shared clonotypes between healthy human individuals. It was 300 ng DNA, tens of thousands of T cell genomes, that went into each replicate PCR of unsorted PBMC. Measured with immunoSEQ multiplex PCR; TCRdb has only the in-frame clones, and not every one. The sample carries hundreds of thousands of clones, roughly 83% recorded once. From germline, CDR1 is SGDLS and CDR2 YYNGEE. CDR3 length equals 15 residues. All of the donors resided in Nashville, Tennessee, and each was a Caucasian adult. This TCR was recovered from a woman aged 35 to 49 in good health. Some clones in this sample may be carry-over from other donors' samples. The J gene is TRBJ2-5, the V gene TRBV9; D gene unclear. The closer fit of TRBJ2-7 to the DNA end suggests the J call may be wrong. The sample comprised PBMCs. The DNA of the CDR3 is TGTGCCAGCAGCGTAGGAGTGGGAAGCTCCTACGAGCAGTACTTC. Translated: CASSVGVGSSYEQYF.